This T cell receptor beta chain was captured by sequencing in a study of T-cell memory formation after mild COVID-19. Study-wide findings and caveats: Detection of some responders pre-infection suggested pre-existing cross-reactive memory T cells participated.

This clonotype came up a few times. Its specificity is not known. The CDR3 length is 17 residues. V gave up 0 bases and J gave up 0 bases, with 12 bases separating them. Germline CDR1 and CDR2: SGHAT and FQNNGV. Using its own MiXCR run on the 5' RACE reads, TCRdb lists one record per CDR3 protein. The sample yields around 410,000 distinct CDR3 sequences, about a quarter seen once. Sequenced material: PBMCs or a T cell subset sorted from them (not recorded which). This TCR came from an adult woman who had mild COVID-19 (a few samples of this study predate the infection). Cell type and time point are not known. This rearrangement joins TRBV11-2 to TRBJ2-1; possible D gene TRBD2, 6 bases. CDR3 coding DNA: TGTGCCAGCAGCTTAGAATGGATGCGGGGCTCCTACAATGAGCAGTTCTTC. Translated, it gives CASSLEWMRGSYNEQFF.